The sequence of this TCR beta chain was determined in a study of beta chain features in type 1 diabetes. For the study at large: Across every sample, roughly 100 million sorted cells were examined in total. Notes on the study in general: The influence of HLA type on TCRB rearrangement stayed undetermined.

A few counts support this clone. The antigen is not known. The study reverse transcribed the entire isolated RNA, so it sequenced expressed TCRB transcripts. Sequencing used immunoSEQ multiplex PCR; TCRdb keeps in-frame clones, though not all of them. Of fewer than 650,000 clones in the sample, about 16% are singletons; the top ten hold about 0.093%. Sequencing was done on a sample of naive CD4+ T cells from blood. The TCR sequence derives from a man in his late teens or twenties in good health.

The CDR3 reads CASSQDPGRVDEQYF. The DNA of the CDR3 is TGCGCCAGCAGCCAAGATCCTGGAAGGGTGGACGAGCAGTACTTC. The rearrangement uses TRBV4-3 and TRBJ2-7; D is uncertain. Germline V CDR1 and CDR2: LGHNA, YSLEER. The CDR3 is 15 residues long. Trimming left V 0 bases short and J 5 bases short, with 14 bases between.